Sequencing of this T cell receptor beta chain was carried out in a study of cytomegalovirus exposure and HLA in healthy donors. TCRdb's table, derived via immunoSEQ multiplex PCR, lists solely in-frame clones and lacks some. Among 110,000 to 150,000 clones listed, 88% were seen once. V lost 4 bases to trimming and J lost 3 bases, with 8 bases between them. The germline V gene has CDR1 SGHTA and CDR2 FQGTGA. This CDR3 has 13 amino acids. Study-wide points: Researchers counted 180 or so TCR beta chains as cytomegalovirus-associated. With high specificity and sensitivity, the classifier reportedly diagnosed cytomegalovirus status.

As regards this clone: The antigen is unknown.

Specimen: PBMCs. The rearrangement joins TRBV7-3 to TRBJ2-3; D remains ambiguous. The receptor comes from a woman younger than 35 in good health and CMV-seropositive. CDR3 nucleotide sequence: TGTGCCAGCAGCTCCACCGGGACAGATACGCAGTATTTT. It codes for CASSSTGTDTQYF. Combining the CDR3 with reference TRBV7-3 and TRBJ2-3 gives the whole variable domain GAGVSQTPSNKVTEKGKYVELRCDPISGHTALYWYRQSLGQGPEFLIYFQGTGAADDSGLPNDRFFAVRPEGSVSTLKIQRTERGDSAVYLCASSSTGTDTQYFGPGTRLTVL.